This T cell receptor beta chain was identified during a study of blood T cell repertoires in COVID-19 (dated by TCRdb to between 2020 and 2021). Study-level background: Samples from collaborators originated in the United States, Italy and Spain and spanned both the acute and convalescent phases of COVID-19. The material from the prospective study consisted of cDNA or gDNA derived from T cells, B-cell-depleted T cells, or PBMCs. Subjects who had been exposed to COVID-19, were actively infected with it, or had recovered from it provided the deeply sampled blood TCRbeta repertoires that made up the dataset. A freely available public database, intended as a resource for researchers studying the immune response to SARS-CoV-2, is where the repertoires were released. Samples came from the ongoing ImmuneRACE study (first 160 participants) plus 1,254 subjects from 6 global collaborators. A de-identified subject ID, COVID-19 status, age in years and sex were almost always included in the sample metadata. Where available, HLA class I and class II types were taken from metadata supplied by the sample provider and were not determined by assay-based typing.

The immunoSEQ Assay, a bias-controlled multiplex PCR, was used to amplify TCRbeta CDR3 regions from genomic DNA. The source study handled its data this way. The number of nucleated cells in each sample was estimated from the amplification of reference gene primers within the assay. To quantify the absolute abundance of each unique TCRbeta CDR3 rearrangement, sequence reads were collapsed and filtered. For each sample, productive Simpson clonality was calculated as the square root of Simpson's diversity index across productive rearrangements. Sourced from immuneACCESS, this table was stored by TCRdb with only in-frame sequences that have V and J called. A share of the clones is absent; for the studies checked, an unresolved V gene accounts for under half, and the remainder has no known explanation. The V and J calls and clone size were taken over from that table, and D and trimming were inferred from the DNA. Here the sample has hundreds of thousands of clones; about 92% occur a single time. The leading ten clones occupy 2.6% of the sample.

Participants in the prospective study were aged roughly 18 to 100 years, lived in about two dozen United States geographic areas, and enrolled through a virtual design. In the prospective study, participants were assigned to cohorts based on the clinical history participants reported in a screening survey and a study questionnaire. ImmuneRACE Cohort 3 recovered participants were defined by two consecutive negative NP/OP PCR tests, healthcare professional clearance, or symptom resolution. In the prospective study, whole blood, serum and a nasopharyngeal or oropharyngeal swab were collected from each participant by mobile phlebotomists. Prospective study participants could optionally give additional blood draws and questionnaires over an approximately two-month period. Before DNA extraction, prospective study blood samples were shipped either frozen or at room temperature. Concerning this clone itself: Its binding antigen is unknown. Base qualities are not recorded, but no much larger clone differs from it by a single base.

Trimming removed 3 bases from V and 2 bases from J; the gene matches leave 5 bases unexplained. CDR1 and CDR2, looked up from the germline V gene, are LGHNA and YNFKEQ. From the cysteine up to the phenylalanine, the CDR3 has a length of 16 residues. Only the CDR3 part of the read is kept: 48 bases, read in frame from the first base. Overall study outcomes, separate from this receptor: The amount of clinical and demographic metadata varied by source and participant and was provided uncurated.

The chain joins TRBV4-2 to TRBJ2-7, with 12 bases aligning to TRBD2. This TCR was sampled from a man aged 55 to 70 who had recovered from COVID-19. What was sequenced was PBMCs or T cells enriched from blood (not recorded which). The CDR3 region: CASSQASGGAPYEQYF. The bases are TGTGCCAGCAGCCAGGCTAGCGGGGGGGCGCCCTACGAGCAGTACTTC.